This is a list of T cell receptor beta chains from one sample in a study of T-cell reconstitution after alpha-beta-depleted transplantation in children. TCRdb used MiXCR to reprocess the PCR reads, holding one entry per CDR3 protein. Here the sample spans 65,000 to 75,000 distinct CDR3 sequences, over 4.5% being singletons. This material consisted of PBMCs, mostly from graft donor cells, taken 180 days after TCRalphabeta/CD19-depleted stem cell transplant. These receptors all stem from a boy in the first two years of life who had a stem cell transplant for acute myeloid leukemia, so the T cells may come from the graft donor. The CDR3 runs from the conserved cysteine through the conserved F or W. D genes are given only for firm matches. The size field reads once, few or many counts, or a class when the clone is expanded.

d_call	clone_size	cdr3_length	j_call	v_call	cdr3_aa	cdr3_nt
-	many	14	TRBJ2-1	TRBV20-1	CSASDSGLYNEQFF	TGCAGTGCTAGCGATAGCGGACTATACAATGAGCAGTTCTTC
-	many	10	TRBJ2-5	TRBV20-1	CSANEETQYF	TGCAGTGCTAACGAAGAGACCCAGTACTTC
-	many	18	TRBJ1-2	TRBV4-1	CASSQDWPRRYGDYGYTF	TGCGCCAGCAGCCAAGATTGGCCAAGGCGGTACGGAGACTATGGCTACACCTTC
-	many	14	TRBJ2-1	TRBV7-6	CASSLGTAYNEQFF	TGTGCCAGCAGCTTAGGGACAGCCTACAATGAGCAGTTCTTC
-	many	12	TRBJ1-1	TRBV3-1	CASSQGRIEAFF	TGTGCCAGCAGCCAGGGACGGATTGAAGCTTTCTTT
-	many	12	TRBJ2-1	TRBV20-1	CSARATHNEQFF	TGCAGTGCTAGAGCGACTCACAATGAGCAGTTCTTC
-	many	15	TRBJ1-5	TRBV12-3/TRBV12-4	CASSLRQNSNQPQHF	TGTGCCAGCAGTTTGAGGCAGAATAGCAATCAGCCCCAGCATTTT
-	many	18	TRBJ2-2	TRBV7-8	CASNHPPGQGKYTGELFF	TGTGCCAGCAACCACCCACCCGGGCAGGGGAAGTACACCGGGGAGCTGTTTTTT
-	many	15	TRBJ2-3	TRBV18	CASSPFAVSTDTQYF	TGTGCCAGCTCACCATTCGCGGTTAGCACAGATACGCAGTATTTT
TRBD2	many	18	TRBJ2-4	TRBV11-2	CASSLDPGLAVSKNIQYF	TGTGCCAGCAGCTTAGATCCGGGACTAGCGGTCTCCAAAAACATTCAGTACTTC
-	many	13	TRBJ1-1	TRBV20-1	CSASARRRTEAFF	TGCAGTGCTAGTGCCAGACGACGCACTGAAGCTTTCTTT
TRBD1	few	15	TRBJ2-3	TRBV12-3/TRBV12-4	CASSTRQGVADTQYF	TGTGCCAGCAGTACCCGACAGGGGGTTGCAGATACGCAGTATTTT
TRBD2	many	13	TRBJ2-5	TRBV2	CASSAQRGETQYF	TGTGCCAGCAGCGCCCAGCGGGGAGAGACCCAGTACTTC
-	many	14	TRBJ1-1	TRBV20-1	CSARGGSLTNEAFF	TGCAGTGCTAGAGGGGGGTCACTGACGAATGAAGCTTTCTTT
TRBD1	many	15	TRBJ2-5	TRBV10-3	CAISPRQGGAETQYF	TGTGCCATCTCCCCACGACAGGGGGGAGCAGAGACCCAGTACTTC
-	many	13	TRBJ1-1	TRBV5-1	CASTDGSNTEAFF	TGCGCCAGCACTGATGGATCGAACACTGAAGCTTTCTTT
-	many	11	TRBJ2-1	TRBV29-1	CSVPDSGEQFF	TGCAGCGTACCCGACAGTGGTGAGCAGTTCTTC
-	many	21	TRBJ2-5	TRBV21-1	CASSKRLWTSGGTILQETQYF	TGTGCCAGCAGCAAAAGGTTGTGGACTAGCGGGGGGACCATCCTCCAAGAGACCCAGTACTTC
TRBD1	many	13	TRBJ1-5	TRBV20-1	CSARPQGDQPQHF	TGCAGTGCTAGACCCCAGGGGGATCAGCCCCAGCATTTT
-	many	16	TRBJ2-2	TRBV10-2	CASSESRVSNTGELFF	TGCGCCAGCAGTGAGTCCAGGGTCTCGAACACCGGGGAGCTGTTTTTT
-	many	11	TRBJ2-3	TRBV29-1	CSVELTDTQYF	TGCAGCGTTGAATTGACAGATACGCAGTATTTT
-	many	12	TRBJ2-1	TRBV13	CASSYRYNEQFF	TGTGCCAGCAGCTACAGGTACAATGAGCAGTTCTTC
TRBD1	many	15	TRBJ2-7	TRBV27	CASSLRRTGSYEQYF	TGTGCCAGCAGTTTAAGACGGACAGGCTCCTACGAGCAGTACTTC
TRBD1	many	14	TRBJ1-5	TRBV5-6	CASSSTGTIQPQHF	TGTGCCAGCAGCTCGACAGGGACGATTCAGCCCCAGCATTTT
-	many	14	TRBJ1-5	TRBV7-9	CASSFGDRDQPQHF	TGTGCCAGCAGCTTTGGGGATAGGGATCAGCCCCAGCATTTT